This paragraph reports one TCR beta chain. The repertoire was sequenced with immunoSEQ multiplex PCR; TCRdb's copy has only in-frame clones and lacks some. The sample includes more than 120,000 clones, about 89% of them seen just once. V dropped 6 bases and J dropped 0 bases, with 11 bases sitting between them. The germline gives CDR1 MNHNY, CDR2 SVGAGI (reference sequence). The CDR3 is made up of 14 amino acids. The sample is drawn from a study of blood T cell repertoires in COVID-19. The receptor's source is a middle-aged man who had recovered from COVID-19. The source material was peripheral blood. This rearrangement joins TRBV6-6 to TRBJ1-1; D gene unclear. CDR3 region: CASSFAQMNTEAFF. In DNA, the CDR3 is TGTGCCAGCAGCTTTGCACAAATGAACACTGAAGCTTTCTTT.